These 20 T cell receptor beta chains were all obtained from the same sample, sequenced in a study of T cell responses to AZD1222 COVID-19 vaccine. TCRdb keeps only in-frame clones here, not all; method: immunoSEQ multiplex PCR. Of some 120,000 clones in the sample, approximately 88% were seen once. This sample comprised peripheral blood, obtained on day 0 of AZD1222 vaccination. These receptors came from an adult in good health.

The CDR3 reads CASSPGAEQYF. The CDR3 DNA reads TGTGCCAGTAGTCCGGGAGCCGAGCAGTACTTC. The chain recombines TRBV19 with TRBJ2-7, with a weak D call TRBD2 (6 bases). This CDR3 comprises 11 residues. Germline values: CDR1 LNHDA, CDR2 SQIVND (reference sequence). V lost 5 bases and J lost 6, with 8 bases in between.

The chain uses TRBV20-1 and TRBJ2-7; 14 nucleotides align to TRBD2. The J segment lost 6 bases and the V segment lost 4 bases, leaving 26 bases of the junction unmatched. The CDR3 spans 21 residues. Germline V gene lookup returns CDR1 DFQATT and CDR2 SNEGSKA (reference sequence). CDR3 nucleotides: TGCAGTGCTACTGACCTACAGGGGGCCCAAGGGACTAGCGGGAGATGGAGCGAGCAGTACTTC. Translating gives CSATDLQGAQGTSGRWSEQYF.

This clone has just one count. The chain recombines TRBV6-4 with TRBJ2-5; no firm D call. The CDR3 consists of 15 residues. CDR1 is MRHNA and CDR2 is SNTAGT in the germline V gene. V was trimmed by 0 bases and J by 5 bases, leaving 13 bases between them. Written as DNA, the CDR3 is TGTGCCAGCAGTGACTCGACGGTAATTTGGGAGACCCAGTACTTC. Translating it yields CASSDSTVIWETQYF.

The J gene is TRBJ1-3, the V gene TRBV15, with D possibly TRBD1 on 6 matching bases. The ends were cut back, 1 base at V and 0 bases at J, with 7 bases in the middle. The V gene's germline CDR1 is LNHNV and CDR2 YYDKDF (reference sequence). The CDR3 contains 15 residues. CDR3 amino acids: CATSRGGGSGNTIYF. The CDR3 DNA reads TGTGCCACCAGCAGAGGAGGGGGCTCTGGAAACACCATATATTTT. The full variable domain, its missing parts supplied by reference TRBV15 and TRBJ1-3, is DAMVIQNPRYQVTQFGKPVTLSCSQTLNHNVMYWYQQKSSQAPKLLFHYYDKDFNNEADTPDNFQSRRPNTSFCFLDIRSPGLGDTAMYLCATSRGGGSGNTIYFGEGSWLTVV.

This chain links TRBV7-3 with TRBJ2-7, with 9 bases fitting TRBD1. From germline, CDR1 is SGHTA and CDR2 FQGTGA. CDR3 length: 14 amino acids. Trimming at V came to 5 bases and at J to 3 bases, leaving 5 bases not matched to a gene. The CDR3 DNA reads TGTGCCAGCAGCCCGACAGGGGGGGTCTACGAGCAGTACTTC. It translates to CASSPTGGVYEQYF.

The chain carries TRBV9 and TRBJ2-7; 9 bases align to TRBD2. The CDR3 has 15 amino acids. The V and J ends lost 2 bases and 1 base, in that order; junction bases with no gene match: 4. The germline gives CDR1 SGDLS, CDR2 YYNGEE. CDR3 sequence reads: CASSVTSGGSYEQYF. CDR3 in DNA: TGTGCCAGCAGCGTGACTAGCGGTGGATCCTACGAGCAGTACTTC.

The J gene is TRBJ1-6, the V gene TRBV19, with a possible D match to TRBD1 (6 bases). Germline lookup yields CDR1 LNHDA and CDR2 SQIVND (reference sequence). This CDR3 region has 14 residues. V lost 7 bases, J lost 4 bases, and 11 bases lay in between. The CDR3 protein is CASKLDSYNSPLHF. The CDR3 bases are TGTGCCAGTAAGCTGGACAGTTATAATTCACCCCTCCACTTT.

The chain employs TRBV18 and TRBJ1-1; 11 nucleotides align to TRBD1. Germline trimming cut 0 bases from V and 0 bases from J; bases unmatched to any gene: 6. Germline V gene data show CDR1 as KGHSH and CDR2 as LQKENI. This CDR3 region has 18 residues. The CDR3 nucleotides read TGTGCCAGCTCACCACCGGGACAGGGGGGAACCATGAACACTGAAGCTTTCTTT. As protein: CASSPPGQGGTMNTEAFF.

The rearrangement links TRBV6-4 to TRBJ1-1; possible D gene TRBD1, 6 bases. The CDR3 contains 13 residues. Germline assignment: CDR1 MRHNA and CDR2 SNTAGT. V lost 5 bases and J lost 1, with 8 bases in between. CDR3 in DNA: TGTGCCAGCAGTCCAGGGGAGAACACTGAAGCTTTCTTT. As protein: CASSPGENTEAFF.

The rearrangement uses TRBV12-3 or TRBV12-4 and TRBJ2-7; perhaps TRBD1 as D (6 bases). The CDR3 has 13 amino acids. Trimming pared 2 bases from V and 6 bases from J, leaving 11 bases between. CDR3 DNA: TGTGCCAGCAGTTTATCCAGGGGTAGCGAGCAGTACTTC. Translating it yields CASSLSRGSEQYF.

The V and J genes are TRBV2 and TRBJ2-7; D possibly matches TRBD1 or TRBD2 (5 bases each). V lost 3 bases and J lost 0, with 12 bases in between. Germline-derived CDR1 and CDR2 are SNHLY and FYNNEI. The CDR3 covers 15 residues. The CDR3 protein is CASSDPGAVSYEQYF. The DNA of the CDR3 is TGTGCCAGCAGTGACCCCGGGGCTGTCTCCTACGAGCAGTACTTC.

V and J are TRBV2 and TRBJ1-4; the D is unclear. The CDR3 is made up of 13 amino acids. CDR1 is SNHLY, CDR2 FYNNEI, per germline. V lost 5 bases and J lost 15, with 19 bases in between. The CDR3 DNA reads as TGTGCCAGCAGTTCCTTTCTGGAGTCGATTTTGTTTTTT. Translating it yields CASSSFLESILFF.

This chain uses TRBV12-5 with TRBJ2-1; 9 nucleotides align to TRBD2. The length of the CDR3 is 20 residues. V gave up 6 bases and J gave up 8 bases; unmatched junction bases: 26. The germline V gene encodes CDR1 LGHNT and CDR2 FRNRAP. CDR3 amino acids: CASGVLAASGKVSVLHEQFF. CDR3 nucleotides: TGTGCTAGTGGAGTCTTGGCGGCTAGCGGGAAAGTATCAGTCTTACATGAGCAGTTCTTC. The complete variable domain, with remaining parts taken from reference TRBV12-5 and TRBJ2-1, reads DARVTQTPRHKVTEMGQEVTMRCQPILGHNTVFWYRQTMMQGLELLAYFRNRAPLDDSGMPKDRFSAEMPDATLATLKIQPSEPRDSAVYFCASGVLAASGKVSVLHEQFFGPGTRLTVL.

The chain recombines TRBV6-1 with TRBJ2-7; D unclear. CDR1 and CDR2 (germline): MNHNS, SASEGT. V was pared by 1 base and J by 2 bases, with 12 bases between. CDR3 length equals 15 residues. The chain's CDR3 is CASSEEGATAYEQYF. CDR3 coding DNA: TGTGCCAGCAGTGAAGAGGGCGCGACCGCCTACGAGCAGTACTTC.

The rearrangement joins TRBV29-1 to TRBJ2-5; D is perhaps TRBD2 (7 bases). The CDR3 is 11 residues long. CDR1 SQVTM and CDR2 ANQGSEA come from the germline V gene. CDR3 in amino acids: CSGGGEETQYF. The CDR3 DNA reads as TGCAGTGGAGGGGGGGAAGAGACCCAGTACTTC.

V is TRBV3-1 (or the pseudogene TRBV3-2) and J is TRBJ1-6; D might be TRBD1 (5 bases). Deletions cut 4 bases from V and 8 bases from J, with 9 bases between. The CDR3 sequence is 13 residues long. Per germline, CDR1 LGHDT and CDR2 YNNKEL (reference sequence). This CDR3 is CASSPGAHSPLHF. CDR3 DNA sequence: TGTGCCAGCAGCCCCGGGGCACATTCACCCCTCCACTTT.

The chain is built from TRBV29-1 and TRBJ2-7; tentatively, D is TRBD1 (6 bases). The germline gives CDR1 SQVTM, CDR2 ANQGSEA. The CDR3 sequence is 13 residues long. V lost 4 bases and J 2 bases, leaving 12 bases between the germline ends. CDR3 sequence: CSVGGPTTYEQYF. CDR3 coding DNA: TGCAGCGTTGGGGGGCCGACGACCTACGAGCAGTACTTC.

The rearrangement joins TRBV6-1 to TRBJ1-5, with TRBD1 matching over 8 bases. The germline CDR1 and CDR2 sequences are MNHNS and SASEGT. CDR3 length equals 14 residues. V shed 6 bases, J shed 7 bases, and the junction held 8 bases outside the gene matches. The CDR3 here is CASREQGEEQPQHF. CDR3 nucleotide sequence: TGTGCCAGCAGAGAACAGGGGGAGGAACAGCCCCAGCATTTT.

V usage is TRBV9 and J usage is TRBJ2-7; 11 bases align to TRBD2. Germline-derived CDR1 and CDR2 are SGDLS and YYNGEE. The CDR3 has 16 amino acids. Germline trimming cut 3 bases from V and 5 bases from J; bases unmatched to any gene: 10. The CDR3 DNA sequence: TGTGCCAGCAGCGCGAAAACTAGCGGGAGTATGAACGAGCAGTACTTC. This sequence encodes CASSAKTSGSMNEQYF.

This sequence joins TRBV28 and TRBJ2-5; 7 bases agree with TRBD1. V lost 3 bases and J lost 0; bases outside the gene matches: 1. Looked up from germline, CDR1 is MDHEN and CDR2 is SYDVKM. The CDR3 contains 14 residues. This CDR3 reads CASSLGQYQETQYF. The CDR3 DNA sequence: TGTGCCAGCAGTTTGGGACAGTACCAAGAGACCCAGTACTTC. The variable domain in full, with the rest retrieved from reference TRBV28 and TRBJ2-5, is DVKVTQSSRYLVKRTGEKVFLECVQDMDHENMFWYRQDPGLGLRLIYFSYDVKMKEKGDIPEGYSVSREKKERFSLILESASTNQTSMYLCASSLGQYQETQYFGPGTRLLVL.